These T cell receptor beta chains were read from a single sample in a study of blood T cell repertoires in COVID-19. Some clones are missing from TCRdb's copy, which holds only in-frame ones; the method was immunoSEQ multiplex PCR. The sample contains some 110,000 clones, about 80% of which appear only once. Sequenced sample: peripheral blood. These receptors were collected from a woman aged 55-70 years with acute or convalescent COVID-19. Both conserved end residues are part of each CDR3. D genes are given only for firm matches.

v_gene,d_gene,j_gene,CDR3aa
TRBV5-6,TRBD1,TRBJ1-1,CASSLEQGIYTEAFF
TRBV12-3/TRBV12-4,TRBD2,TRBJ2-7,CASRTSGTYEQYF
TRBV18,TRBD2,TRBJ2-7,CASSPTSGKNEQYF
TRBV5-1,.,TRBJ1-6,CASSLDRDNSPLHF
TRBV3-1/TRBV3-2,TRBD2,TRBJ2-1,CASSPTTRLAGGSGNEQFF
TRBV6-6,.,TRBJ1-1,CASSYSGRGGTEAFF
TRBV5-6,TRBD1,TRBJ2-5,CASSLVGTGKRETQYF
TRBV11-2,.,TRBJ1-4,CASSFWTDSVNEKLFF
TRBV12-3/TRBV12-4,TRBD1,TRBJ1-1,CASSRTGGWAFF
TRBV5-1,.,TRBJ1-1,CASSLGEGGTEAFF
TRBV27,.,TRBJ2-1,CASSLSVAERYNEQFF
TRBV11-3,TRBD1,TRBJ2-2,CASTTQGASPGELFF
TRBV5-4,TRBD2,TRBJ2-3,CASSFLTGGVADTQYF
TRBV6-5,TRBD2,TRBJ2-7,CASSTGLANEQYF
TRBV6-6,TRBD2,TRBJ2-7,CASRAGGAEAYEQYF
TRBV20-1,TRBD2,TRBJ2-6,CSASSVGLGGSGANVLTF
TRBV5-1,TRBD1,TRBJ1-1,CASSFGQENTEAFF
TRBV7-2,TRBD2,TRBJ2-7,CASSLLAGGSSYEQYF
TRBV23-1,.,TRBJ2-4,CASSHLKNIQYF
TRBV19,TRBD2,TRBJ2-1,CASAPGGSYNEQFF
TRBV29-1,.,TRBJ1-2,CSVGSGSSGYTF
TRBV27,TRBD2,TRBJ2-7,CASSSTRGGITYEQYF
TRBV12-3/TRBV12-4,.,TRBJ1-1,CASRWGGDTEAFF
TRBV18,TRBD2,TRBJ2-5,CASSSGGGQETQYF
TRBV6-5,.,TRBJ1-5,CASRQVLGPQHF
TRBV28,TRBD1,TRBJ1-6,CASSPPTGVDSPLHF
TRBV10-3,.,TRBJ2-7,CAISDGTQQYF
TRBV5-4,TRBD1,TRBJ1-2,CASSSRTGPLNYGYTF
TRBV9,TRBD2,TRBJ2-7,CASSGTSGNYEQYF
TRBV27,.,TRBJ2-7,CASSKRMRGSYEQYF
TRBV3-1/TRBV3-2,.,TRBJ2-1,CASSLPRGEQFF
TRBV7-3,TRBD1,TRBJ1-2,CASSSGQGPFGYTF
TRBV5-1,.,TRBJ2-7,CASHDGGVDEQYF
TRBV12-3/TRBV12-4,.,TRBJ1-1,CASSLEGGTEAFF
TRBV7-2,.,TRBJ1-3,CASSSTGSGNTIYF
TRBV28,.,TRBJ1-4,CASSPGGRAGYEKLFF
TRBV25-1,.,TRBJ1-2,CASSELQDSYTF
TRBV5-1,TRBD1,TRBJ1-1,CASSQDRRNTEAFF
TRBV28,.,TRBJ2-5,CASTRPRGGSETQYF
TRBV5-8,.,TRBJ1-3,CASSLGMDGSSGNTIYF
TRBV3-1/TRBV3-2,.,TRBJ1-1,CASSQASRDSEAFF
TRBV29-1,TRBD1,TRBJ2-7,CLRDRPYEQYF
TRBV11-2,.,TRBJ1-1,CASSLGRNTEAFF
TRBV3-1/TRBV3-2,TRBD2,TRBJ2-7,CASSQGTSYEQYF
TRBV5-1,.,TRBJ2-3,CASSYGLGPGEYF
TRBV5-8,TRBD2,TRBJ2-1,CASSFYPGLAGEKFF